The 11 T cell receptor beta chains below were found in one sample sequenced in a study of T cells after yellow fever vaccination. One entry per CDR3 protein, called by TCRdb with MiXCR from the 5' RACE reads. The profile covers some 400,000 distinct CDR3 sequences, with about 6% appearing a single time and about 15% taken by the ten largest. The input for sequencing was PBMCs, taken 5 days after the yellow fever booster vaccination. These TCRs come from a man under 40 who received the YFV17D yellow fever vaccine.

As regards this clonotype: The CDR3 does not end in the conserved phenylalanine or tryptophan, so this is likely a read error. The CDR3 bases are TGTGCCAGCAGCGTAGATTCAGACAATCAGCCCCAGCATCTT. Translated: CASSVDSDNQPQHL. The rearrangement uses TRBV9 and TRBJ1-5; D uncertain. The CDR3 totals 14 residues. V was clipped by 0 bases and J by 3 bases, with 7 bases between them. Germline lookup yields CDR1 SGDLS and CDR2 YYNGEE.

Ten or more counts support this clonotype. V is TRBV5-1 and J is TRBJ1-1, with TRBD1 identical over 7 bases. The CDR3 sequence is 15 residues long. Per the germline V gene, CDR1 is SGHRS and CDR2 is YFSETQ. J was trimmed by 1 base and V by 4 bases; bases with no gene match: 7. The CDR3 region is CASSGTGTANTEAFF. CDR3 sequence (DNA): TGCGCCAGCAGCGGCACCGGGACAGCGAACACTGAAGCTTTCTTT. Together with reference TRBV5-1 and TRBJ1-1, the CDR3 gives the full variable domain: KAGVTQTPRYLIKTRGQQVTLSCSPISGHRSVSWYQQTPGQGLQFLFEYFSETQRNKGNFPGRFSGRQFSNSRSEMNVSTLELGDSALYLCASSGTGTANTEAFFGQGTRLTVV.

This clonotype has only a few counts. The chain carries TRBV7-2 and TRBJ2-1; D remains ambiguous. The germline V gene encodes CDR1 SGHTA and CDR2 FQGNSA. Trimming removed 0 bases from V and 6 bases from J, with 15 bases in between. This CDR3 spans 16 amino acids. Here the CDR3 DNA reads TGTGCCAGCAGCTTAGCGGCGAGACTTCGCTTCAATGAGCAGTTCTTC. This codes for CASSLAARLRFNEQFF.

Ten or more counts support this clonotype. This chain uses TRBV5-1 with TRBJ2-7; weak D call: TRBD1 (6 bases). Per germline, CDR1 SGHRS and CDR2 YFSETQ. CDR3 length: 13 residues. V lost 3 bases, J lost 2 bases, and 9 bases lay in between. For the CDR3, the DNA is TGCGCCAGCAGCTCCGACAGGCCCTACGAGCAGTACTTC. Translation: CASSSDRPYEQYF. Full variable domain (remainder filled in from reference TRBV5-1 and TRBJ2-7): KAGVTQTPRYLIKTRGQQVTLSCSPISGHRSVSWYQQTPGQGLQFLFEYFSETQRNKGNFPGRFSGRQFSNSRSEMNVSTLELGDSALYLCASSSDRPYEQYFGPGTRLTVT.

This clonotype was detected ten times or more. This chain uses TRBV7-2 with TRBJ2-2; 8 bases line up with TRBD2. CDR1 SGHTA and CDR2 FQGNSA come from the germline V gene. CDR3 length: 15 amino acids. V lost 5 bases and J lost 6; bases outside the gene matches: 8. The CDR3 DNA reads TGTGCCAGCAGCCCCCGGGGGCGGGAGGCCGGGGAGCTGTTTTTT. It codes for CASSPRGREAGELFF.

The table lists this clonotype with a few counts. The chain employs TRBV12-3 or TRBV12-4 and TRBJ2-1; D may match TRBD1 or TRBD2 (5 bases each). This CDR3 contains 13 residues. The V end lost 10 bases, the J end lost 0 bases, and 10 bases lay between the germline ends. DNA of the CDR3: TGTGCCATCGCAGGGAGCTCCTACAATGAGCAGTTCTTC. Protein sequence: CAIAGSSYNEQFF.

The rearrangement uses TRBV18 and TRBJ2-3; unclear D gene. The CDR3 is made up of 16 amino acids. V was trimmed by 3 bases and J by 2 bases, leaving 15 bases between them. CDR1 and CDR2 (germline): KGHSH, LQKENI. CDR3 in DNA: TGTGCCAGCTCACCCGCTCTGGCAGGCTCCACAGATACGCAGTATTTT. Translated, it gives CASSPALAGSTDTQYF.

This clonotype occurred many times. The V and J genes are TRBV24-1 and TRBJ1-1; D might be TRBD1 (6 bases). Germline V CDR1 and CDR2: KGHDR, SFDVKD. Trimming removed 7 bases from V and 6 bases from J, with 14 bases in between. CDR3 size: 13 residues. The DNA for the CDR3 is TGTGCCACCAGGGCGGGGGCAGTCGCTGAAGCTTTCTTT. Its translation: CATRAGAVAEAFF.

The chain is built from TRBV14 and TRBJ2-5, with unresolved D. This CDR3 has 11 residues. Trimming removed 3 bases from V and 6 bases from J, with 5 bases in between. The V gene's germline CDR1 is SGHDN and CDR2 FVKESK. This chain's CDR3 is CASSHGQTQYF. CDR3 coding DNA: TGTGCCAGCAGCCATGGACAGACCCAGTACTTC.

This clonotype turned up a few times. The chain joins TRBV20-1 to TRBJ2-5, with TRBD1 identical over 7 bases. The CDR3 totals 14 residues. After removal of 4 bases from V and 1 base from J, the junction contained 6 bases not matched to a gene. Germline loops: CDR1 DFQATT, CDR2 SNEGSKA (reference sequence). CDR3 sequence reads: CSAIKGGFQETQYF. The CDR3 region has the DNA TGCAGTGCTATCAAAGGGGGCTTCCAAGAGACCCAGTACTTC.

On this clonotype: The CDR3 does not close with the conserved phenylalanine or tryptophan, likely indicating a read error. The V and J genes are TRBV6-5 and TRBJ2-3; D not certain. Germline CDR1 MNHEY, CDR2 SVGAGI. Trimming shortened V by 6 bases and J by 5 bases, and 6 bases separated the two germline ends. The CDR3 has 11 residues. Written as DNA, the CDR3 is TGTGCCAGCAGAAATGTAGATACGCAGTATCTT. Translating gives CASRNVDTQYL.